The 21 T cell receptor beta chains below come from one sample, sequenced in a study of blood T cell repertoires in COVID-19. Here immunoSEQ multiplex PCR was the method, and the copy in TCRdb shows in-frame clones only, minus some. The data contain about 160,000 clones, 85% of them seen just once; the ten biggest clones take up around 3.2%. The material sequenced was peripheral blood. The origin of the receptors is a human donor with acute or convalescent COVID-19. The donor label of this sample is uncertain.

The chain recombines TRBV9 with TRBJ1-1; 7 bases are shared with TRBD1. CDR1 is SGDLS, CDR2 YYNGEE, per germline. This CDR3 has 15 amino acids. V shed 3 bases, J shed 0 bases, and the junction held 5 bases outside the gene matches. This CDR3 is CASSARTGLNTEAFF. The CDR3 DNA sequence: TGTGCCAGCAGCGCCCGGACAGGATTGAACACTGAAGCTTTCTTT.

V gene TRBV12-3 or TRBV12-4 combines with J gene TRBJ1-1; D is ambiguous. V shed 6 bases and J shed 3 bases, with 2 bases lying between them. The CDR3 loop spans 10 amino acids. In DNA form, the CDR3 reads TGTGCCAGCAGCTACACTGAAGCTTTCTTT. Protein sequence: CASSYTEAFF.

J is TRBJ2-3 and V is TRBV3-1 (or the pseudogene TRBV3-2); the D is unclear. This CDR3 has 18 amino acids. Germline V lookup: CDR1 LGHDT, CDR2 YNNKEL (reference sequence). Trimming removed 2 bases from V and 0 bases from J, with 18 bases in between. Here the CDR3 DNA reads TGTGCCAGCAGCCAAAATCAGAATGGTAAACATAGCACAGATACGCAGTATTTT. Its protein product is CASSQNQNGKHSTDTQYF.

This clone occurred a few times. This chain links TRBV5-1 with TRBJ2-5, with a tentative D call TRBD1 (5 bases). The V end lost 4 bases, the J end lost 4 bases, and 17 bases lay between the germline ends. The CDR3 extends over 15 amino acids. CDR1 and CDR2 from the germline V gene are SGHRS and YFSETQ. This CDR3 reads CASSANTQGGETQYF. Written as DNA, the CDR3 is TGCGCCAGCAGCGCAAACACCCAGGGCGGAGAGACCCAGTACTTC.

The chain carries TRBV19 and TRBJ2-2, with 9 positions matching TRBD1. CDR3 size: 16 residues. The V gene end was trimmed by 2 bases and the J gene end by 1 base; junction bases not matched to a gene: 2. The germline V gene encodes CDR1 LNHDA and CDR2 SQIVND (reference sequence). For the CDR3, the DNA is TGTGCCAGTAGTATAAAGGACAGGGGGAACACCGGGGAGCTGTTTTTT. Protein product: CASSIKDRGNTGELFF. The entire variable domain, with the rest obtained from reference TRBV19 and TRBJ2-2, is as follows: DGGITQSPKYLFRKEGQNVTLSCEQNLNHDAMYWYRQDPGQGLRLIYYSQIVNDFQKGDIAEGYSVSREKKESFPLTVTSAQKNPTAFYLCASSIKDRGNTGELFFGEGSRLTVL.

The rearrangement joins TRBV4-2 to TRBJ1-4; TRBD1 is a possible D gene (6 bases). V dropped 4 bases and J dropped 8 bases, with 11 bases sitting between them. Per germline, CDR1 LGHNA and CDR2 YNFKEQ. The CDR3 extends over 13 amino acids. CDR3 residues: CASSREGGEKLFF. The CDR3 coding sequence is TGTGCCAGCAGCCGCGAGGGGGGGGAAAAACTGTTTTTT.

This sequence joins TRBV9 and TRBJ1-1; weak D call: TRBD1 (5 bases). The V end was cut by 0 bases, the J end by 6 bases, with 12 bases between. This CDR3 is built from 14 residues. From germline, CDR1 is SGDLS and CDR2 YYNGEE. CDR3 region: CASSVGGRFAEAFF. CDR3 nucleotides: TGTGCCAGCAGCGTAGGGGGGAGGTTCGCTGAAGCTTTCTTT.

The CDR3 sequence is CASSIPTQGGLNTEAFF. The CDR3 coding sequence is TGTGCCAGTAGTATTCCCACCCAGGGAGGGTTGAACACTGAAGCTTTCTTT. The chain couples TRBV19 to TRBJ1-1; D is perhaps TRBD1 (5 bases). Between the trimmed V and J ends, which lost 3 bases and 0 bases, there was a span of 17 bases. The germline gives CDR1 LNHDA, CDR2 SQIVND (reference sequence). The CDR3 length is 17 residues.

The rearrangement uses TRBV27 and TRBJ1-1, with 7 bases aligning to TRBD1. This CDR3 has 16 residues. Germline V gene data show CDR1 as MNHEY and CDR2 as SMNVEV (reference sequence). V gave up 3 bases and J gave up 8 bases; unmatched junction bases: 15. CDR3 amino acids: CASSLARQGPVEEAFF. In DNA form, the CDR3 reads TGTGCCAGCAGTTTGGCGAGACAGGGCCCGGTGGAGGAAGCTTTCTTT.

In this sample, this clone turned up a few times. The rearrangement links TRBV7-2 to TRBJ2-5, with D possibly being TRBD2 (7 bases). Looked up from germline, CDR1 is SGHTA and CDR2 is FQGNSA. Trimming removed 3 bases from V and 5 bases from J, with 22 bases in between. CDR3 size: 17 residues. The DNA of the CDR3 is TGTGCCAGCAGCTTTTCCCCCTCAAGGGGGGGATCCGAGACCCAGTACTTC. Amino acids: CASSFSPSRGGSETQYF. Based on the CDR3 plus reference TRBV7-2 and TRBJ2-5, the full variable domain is GAGVSQSPSNKVTEKGKDVELRCDPISGHTALYWYRQSLGQGLEFLIYFQGNSAPDKSGLPSDRFSAERTGGSVSTLTIQRTQQEDSAVYLCASSFSPSRGGSETQYFGPGTRLLVL.

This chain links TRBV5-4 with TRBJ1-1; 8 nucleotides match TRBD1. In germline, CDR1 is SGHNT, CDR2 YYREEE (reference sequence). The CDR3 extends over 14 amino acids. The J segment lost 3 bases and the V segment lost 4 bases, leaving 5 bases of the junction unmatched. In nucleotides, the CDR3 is TGTGCCAGCAGCCGCATGACAGGGGACACTGAAGCTTTCTTT. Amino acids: CASSRMTGDTEAFF.

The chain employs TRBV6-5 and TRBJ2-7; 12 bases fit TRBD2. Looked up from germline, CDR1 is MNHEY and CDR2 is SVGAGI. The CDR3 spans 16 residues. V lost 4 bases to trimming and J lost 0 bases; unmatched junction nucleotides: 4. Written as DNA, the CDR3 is TGTGCCAGCAGTTCCTCGGGACTAGCGGGCTCCTACGAGCAGTACTTC. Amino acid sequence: CASSSSGLAGSYEQYF.

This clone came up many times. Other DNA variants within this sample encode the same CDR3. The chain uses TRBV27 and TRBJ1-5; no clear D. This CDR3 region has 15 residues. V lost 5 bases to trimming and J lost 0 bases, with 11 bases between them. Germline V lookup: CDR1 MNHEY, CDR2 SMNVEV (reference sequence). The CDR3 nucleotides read TGTGCCAGCAGTCTTAACAGTTATAGCAATCAGCCCCAGCATTTT. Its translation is CASSLNSYSNQPQHF.

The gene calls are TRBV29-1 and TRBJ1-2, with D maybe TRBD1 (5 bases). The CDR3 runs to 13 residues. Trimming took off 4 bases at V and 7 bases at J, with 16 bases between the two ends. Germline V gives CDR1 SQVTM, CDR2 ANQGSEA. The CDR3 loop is CSVVTQGSSGYTF. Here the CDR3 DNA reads TGCAGCGTTGTGACCCAGGGTAGTTCTGGCTACACCTTC.

Here the CDR3 reads CASSPTSFSYEQYF. The DNA of the CDR3 is TGTGCCAGCTCCCCTACTAGTTTCTCCTACGAGCAGTACTTC. The chain is built from TRBV2 and TRBJ2-7; D is perhaps TRBD2 (5 bases). The V gene's germline CDR1 is SNHLY and CDR2 FYNNEI. The CDR3 sequence is 14 residues long. Trimming stripped 8 bases from V and 0 bases from J, with 14 bases between.

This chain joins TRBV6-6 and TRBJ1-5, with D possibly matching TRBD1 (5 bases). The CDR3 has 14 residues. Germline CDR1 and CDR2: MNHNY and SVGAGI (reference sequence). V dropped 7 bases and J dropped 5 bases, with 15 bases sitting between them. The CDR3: CASIHGGDHQPQHF. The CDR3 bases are TGTGCCAGCATCCACGGGGGGGATCATCAGCCCCAGCATTTT.

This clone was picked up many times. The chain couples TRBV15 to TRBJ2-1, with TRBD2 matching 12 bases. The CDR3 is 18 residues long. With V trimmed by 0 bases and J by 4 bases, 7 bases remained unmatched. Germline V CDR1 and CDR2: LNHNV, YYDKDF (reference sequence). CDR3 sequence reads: CATSRDSALAGGYNEQFF. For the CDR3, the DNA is TGTGCCACCAGCAGAGATAGCGCCCTAGCGGGGGGGTACAATGAGCAGTTCTTC.

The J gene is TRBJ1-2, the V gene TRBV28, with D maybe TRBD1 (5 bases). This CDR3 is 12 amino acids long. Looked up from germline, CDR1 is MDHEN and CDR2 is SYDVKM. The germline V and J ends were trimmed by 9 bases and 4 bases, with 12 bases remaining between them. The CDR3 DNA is TGTGCCAGTAACCGGCAGGGCTATGGCTACACCTTC. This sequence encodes CASNRQGYGYTF.

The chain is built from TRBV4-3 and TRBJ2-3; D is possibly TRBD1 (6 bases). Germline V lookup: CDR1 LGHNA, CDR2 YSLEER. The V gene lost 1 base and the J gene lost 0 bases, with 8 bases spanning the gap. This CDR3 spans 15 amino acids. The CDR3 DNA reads TGCGCCAGCAGCCAAGGGGGGCCTAGCACAGATACGCAGTATTTT. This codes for CASSQGGPSTDTQYF.

The CDR3 DNA is TGTGCCAGCAGTGGTACTGGAAACACCATATATTTT. Protein: CASSGTGNTIYF. This sequence joins TRBV2 and TRBJ1-3; D gene uncertain. Per the germline V gene, CDR1 is SNHLY and CDR2 is FYNNEI. Trimming left V 4 bases short and J 2 bases short, with 3 bases between. The CDR3 totals 12 residues.

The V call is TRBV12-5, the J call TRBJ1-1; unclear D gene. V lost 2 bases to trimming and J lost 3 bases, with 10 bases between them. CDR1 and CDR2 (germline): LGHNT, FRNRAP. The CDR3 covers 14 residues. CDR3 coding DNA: TGTGCTAGTGGTTTGCCTACAGAATACACTGAAGCTTTCTTT. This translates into CASGLPTEYTEAFF.